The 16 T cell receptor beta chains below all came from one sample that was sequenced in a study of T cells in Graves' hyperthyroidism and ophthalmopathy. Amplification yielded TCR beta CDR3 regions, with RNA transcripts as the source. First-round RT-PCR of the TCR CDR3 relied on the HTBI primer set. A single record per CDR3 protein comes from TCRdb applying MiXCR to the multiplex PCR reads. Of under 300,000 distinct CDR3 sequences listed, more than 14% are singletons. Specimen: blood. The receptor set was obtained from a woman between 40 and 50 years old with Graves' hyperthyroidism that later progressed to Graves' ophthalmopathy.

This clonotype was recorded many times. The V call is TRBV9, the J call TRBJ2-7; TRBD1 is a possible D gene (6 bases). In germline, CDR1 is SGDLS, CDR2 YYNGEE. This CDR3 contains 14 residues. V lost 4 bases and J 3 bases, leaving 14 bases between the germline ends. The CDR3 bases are TGTGCCAGCAGCCCCGGTCAGGGGAACTACGAGCAGTACTTC. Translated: CASSPGQGNYEQYF.

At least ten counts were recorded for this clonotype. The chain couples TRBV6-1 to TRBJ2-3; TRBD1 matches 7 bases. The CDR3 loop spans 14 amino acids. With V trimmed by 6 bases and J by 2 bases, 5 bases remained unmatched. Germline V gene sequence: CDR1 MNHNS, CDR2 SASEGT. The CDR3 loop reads CASRRQGYTDTQYF. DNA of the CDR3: TGTGCCAGCAGACGACAGGGATACACAGATACGCAGTATTTT.

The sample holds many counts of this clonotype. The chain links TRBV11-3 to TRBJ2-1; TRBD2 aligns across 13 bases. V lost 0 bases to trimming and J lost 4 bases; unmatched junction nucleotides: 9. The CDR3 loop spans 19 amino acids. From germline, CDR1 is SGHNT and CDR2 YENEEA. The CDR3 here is CASSLDSRLAGGLYNEQFF. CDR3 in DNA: TGTGCCAGCAGCTTAGATTCCCGACTAGCGGGAGGCCTATACAATGAGCAGTTCTTC.

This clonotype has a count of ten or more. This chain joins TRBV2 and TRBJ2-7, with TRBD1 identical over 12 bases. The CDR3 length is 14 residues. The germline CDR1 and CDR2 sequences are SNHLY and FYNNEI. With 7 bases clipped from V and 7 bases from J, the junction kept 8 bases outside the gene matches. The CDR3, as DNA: TGTGCCAGCACCCCGGGACAGGGGGCGCGAGAGCAGTACTTC. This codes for CASTPGQGAREQYF. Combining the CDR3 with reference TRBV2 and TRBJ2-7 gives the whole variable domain EPEVTQTPSHQVTQMGQEVILRCVPISNHLYFYWYRQILGQKVEFLVSFYNNEISEKSEIFDDQFSVERPDGSNFTLKIRSTKLEDSAMYFCASTPGQGAREQYFGPGTRLTVT.

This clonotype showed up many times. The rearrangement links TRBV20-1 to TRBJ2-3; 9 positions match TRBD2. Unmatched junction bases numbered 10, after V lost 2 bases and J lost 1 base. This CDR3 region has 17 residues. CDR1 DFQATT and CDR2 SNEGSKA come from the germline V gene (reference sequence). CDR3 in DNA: TGCAGTGCTAGATCCCTAGCGGGAACGGAGCGCACAGATACGCAGTATTTT. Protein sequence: CSARSLAGTERTDTQYF.

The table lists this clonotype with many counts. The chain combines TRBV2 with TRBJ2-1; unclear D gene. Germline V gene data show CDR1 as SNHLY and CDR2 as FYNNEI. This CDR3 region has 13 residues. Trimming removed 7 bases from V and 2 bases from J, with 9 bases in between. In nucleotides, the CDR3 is TGTGCCAGCACTCGGAACCCCTACAATGAGCAGTTCTTC. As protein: CASTRNPYNEQFF.

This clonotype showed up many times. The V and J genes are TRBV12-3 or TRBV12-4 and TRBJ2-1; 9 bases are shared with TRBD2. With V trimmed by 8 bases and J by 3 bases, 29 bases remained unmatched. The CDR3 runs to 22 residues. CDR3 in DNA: TGTGCCAGCGCAAGAAGGACTAGCGACCCGATAAGATACAACCCTGTCTACAATGAGCAGTTCTTC. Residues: CASARRTSDPIRYNPVYNEQFF.

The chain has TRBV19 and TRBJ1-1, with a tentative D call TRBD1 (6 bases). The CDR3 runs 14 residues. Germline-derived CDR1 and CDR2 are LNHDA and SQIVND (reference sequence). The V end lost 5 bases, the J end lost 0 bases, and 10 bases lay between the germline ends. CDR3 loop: CASSVGQLNTEAFF. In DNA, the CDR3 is TGTGCCAGTAGTGTTGGACAGTTGAACACTGAAGCTTTCTTT.

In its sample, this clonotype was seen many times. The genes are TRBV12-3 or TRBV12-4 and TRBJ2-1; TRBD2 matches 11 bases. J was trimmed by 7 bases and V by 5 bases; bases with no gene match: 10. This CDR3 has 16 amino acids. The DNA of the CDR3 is TGTGCCAGCAGTGTCTCGGGACTAGCGGCCCTAAATGAGCAGTTCTTC. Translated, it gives CASSVSGLAALNEQFF.

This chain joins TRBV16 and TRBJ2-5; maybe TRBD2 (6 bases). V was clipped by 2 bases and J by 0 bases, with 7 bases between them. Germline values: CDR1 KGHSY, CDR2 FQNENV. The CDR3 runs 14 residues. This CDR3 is CASSQAGHQETQYF. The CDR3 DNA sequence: TGTGCCAGCAGCCAAGCGGGACACCAAGAGACCCAGTACTTC.

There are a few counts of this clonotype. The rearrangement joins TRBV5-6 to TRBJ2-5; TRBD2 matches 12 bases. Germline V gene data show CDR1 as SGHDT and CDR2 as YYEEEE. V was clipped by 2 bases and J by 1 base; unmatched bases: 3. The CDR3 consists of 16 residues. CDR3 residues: CASSLLAGGSQETQYF. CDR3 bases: TGTGCCAGCAGCTTACTAGCGGGAGGAAGCCAAGAGACCCAGTACTTC.

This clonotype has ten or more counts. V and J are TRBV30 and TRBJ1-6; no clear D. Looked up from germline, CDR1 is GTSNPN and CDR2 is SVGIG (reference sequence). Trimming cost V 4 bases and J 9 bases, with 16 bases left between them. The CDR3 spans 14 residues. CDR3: CAWTESTTRSPLHF. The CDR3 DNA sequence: TGTGCCTGGACGGAGTCAACTACCCGTTCACCCCTCCACTTT.

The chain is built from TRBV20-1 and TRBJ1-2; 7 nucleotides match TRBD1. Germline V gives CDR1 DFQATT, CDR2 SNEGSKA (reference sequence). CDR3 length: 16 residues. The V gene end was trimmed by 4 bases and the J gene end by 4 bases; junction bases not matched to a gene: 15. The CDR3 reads CSANRIGTETTYGYTF. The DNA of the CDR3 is TGCAGTGCTAACCGAATAGGGACAGAAACTACCTATGGCTACACCTTC.

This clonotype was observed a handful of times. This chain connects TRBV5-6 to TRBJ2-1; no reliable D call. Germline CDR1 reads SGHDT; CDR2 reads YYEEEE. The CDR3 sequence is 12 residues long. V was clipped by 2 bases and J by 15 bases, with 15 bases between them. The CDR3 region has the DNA TGTGCCAGCAGCTTTGGTGCCGAGGAACCGTTCTTC. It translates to CASSFGAEEPFF.

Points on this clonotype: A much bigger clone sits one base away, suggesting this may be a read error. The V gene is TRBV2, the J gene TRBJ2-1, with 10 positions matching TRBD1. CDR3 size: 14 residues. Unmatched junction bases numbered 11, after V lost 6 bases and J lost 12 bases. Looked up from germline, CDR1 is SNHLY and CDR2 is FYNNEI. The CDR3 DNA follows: TGTGCCAGCAGGTCCGGGACAGGGGTTCCTGGGCAGTTCTTC. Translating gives CASRSGTGVPGQFF.

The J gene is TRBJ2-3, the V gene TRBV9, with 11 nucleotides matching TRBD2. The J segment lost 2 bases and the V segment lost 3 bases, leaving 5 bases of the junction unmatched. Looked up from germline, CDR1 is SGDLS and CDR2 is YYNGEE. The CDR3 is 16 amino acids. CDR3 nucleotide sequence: TGTGCCAGCAGCGGCCTAGCGGGGGGTCACACAGATACGCAGTATTTT. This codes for CASSGLAGGHTDTQYF. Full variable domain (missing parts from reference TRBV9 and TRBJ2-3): DSGVTQTPKHLITATGQRVTLRCSPRSGDLSVYWYQQSLDQGLQFLIQYYNGEERAKGNILERFSAQQFPDLHSELNLSSLELGDSALYFCASSGLAGGHTDTQYFGPGTRLTVL.